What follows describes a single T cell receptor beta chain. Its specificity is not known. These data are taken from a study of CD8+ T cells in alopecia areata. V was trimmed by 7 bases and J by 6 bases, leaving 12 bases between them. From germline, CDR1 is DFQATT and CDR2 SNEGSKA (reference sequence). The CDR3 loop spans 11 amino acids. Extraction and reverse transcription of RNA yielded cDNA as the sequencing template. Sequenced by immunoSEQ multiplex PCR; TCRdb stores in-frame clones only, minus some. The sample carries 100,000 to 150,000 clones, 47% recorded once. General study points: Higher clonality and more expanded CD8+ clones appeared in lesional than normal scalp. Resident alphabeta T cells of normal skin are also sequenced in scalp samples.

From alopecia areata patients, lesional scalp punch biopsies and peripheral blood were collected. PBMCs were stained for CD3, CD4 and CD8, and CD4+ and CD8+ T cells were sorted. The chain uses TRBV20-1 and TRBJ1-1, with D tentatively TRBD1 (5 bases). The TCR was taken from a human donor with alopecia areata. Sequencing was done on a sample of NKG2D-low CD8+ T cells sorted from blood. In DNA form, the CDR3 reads TGCAGTGTCAGGCCGGGGGCTGAAGCTTTCTTT. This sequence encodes CSVRPGAEAFF.